This T cell receptor (beta chain) was sequenced in a study of blood T cell repertoires in COVID-19. Study-level information: T cells, B-cell-depleted T cells, or PBMCs supplied cDNA or gDNA.

Individuals drawn from some 25 US areas were roughly 18 to 89 years old. The recovered donors of Cohort 3 showed two negative PCRs, clearance, or symptom resolution. V was cut by 1 base and J by 1 base, with 25 bases left in between. From germline, CDR1 is MGHRA and CDR2 YSYEKL. CDR3 size: 21 residues. As processed by the authors: Amplified reference gene primers provided the basis for estimating nucleated cell counts. Only in-frame clones appear in the TCRdb table, and some are missing; sequencing was by immunoSEQ multiplex PCR. That table supplies the V and J calls and clone size; D and trimming were determined from the DNA. The sample has about 300,000 clones, over 75% seen once; the top ten hold about 4.6%.

The rearrangement uses TRBV4-1 and TRBJ1-4, with D possibly being TRBD1 (5 bases). Input material: PBMCs or T cells enriched from blood (not recorded which). This sequence was found in a man between 25 and 39 years old who had recovered from COVID-19. The CDR3 DNA reads TGCGCCAGCAGCCAAGTAATTGTCCAGGGTTTTTCTGGATTAACTAATGAAAAACTGTTTTTT. Amino acid sequence: CASSQVIVQGFSGLTNEKLFF.